Shown below are 10 T cell receptor beta chains from a single sample sequenced in a study of blood T cell repertoires in COVID-19. TCRdb keeps only in-frame clones here, not all; method: immunoSEQ multiplex PCR. The top ten clones hold approximately 1.4% of a sample with roughly 220,000 clones, about 80% of them seen once. Sequencing used PBMCs or T cells enriched from blood (not recorded which). The receptors originated from a woman aged 40 to 55 with acute COVID-19.

The chain is built from TRBV11-2 and TRBJ2-1; 12 nucleotides match TRBD2. J lost 12 bases, V lost 5 bases, and 8 bases had no gene match. The CDR3 is 14 residues long. Germline V gives CDR1 SGHAT, CDR2 FQNNGV. The CDR3 region is CASSPRTSGVAQFF. For the CDR3, the DNA is TGTGCCAGCAGCCCCCGGACTAGCGGGGTTGCGCAGTTCTTC.

CDR3 in DNA: TGTGCCAGCTCACCGGGACAGACATCAACTAATGAAAAACTGTTTTTT. It codes for CASSPGQTSTNEKLFF. V is TRBV18 and J is TRBJ1-4, with 7 positions matching TRBD1. The J segment lost 0 bases and the V segment lost 3 bases, leaving 4 bases of the junction unmatched. CDR1 and CDR2 (germline): KGHSH, LQKENI. This CDR3 spans 16 amino acids.

This clone was counted a few times. Other nucleotide sequences from this sample produce the same CDR3. The chain recombines TRBV4-2 with TRBJ2-3; no clear D gene. V lost 0 bases, J lost 6 bases, and 4 bases lay in between. Germline loops: CDR1 LGHNA, CDR2 YNFKEQ. The CDR3 runs to 12 residues. The CDR3 region is CASSQDRDTQYF. The CDR3 DNA reads TGTGCCAGCAGCCAAGACAGGGATACGCAGTATTTT.

The chain carries TRBV7-6 and TRBJ2-7; D may be TRBD2 (6 bases). Trimming pared 4 bases from V and 6 bases from J, leaving 13 bases between. Germline loops: CDR1 SGHVS, CDR2 FNYEAQ. The CDR3 spans 13 residues. The CDR3 is CASSSRTKGEQYF. DNA of the CDR3: TGTGCCAGCAGCTCCCGGACTAAAGGCGAGCAGTACTTC.

The chain recombines TRBV25-1 with TRBJ1-6; maybe TRBD1 (6 bases). The V end lost 5 bases, the J end lost 7 bases, and 21 bases lay between the germline ends. This CDR3 is built from 17 residues. Germline CDR1 and CDR2: MGHDK and SYGVNS. CDR3 loop: CASSFHRQGNENSPLHF. CDR3 in DNA: TGTGCCAGCAGTTTCCACCGGCAGGGGAATGAGAATTCACCCCTCCACTTT.

The chain joins TRBV19 to TRBJ1-5, with D perhaps matching TRBD1 (6 bases). The CDR3 consists of 14 residues. Germline CDR1 reads LNHDA; CDR2 reads SQIVND (reference sequence). Trimming left V 10 bases short and J 3 bases short, with 16 bases between. The CDR3 protein is CATRQDGNNQPQHF. The CDR3 DNA sequence: TGTGCCACAAGACAGGACGGGAACAATCAGCCCCAGCATTTT.

The V call is TRBV11-2, the J call TRBJ1-3; no reliable D call. In germline, CDR1 is SGHAT, CDR2 FQNNGV. The V gene lost 5 bases and the J gene lost 3 bases, with 20 bases spanning the gap. The CDR3 is made up of 17 amino acids. Written as DNA, the CDR3 is TGTGCCAGCAGCCCCTGGAGGCAGTCTAGTATTGGAAACACCATATATTTT. Translating gives CASSPWRQSSIGNTIYF.

This chain uses TRBV24-1 with TRBJ2-3, with 7 bases that match TRBD2. Germline V gene lookup returns CDR1 KGHDR and CDR2 SFDVKD. The V gene end was trimmed by 0 bases and the J gene end by 1 base; junction bases not matched to a gene: 0. The CDR3 loop spans 15 amino acids. Written as DNA, the CDR3 is TGTGCCACCAGTGATTTGCGGGGGGGCACAGATACGCAGTATTTT. Its protein is CATSDLRGGTDTQYF.

This clone has only one observation. V usage is TRBV9 and J usage is TRBJ2-2; the match to TRBD1 covers 7 bases. The CDR3 runs to 13 residues. Per germline, CDR1 SGDLS and CDR2 YYNGEE. The ends lost 8 bases at V and 0 bases at J; junction bases unmatched: 1. The CDR3 protein is CASGTANTGELFF. CDR3 bases: TGTGCCAGTGGGACAGCGAACACCGGGGAGCTGTTTTTT.

The rearrangement joins TRBV6-5 to TRBJ2-2; the D gene is possibly TRBD2 (6 bases). Deletions cut 1 base from V and 5 bases from J, with 14 bases between. Germline V gene sequence: CDR1 MNHEY, CDR2 SVGAGI. The CDR3 has 16 residues. CDR3 loop: CASSYWRERATGELFF. In DNA, the CDR3 is TGTGCCAGCAGTTACTGGAGGGAAAGAGCGACCGGGGAGCTGTTTTTT.